This T cell receptor (beta chain) was found in a study of blood T cell repertoires in COVID-19. Under the authors' procedure: Nucleated cell counts were estimated from reference gene primer amplification. Assay used: immunoSEQ multiplex PCR; TCRdb lists only in-frame clones, some missing. V and J calls plus clone size are reproduced from that table; the DNA served to infer D and trimming. The repertoire holds 76,000 or so clones, 85% to 90% seen once, with around a sixth in the top ten. There are 13 residues in the CDR3. CDR1 and CDR2 from the germline V gene are LNHDA and SQIVND (reference sequence). The V and J ends lost 3 bases and 6 bases, in that order; junction bases with no gene match: 2.

The origin of this receptor is an elderly man in a cohort sampled during active COVID-19. The chain couples TRBV19 to TRBJ2-7; TRBD2 matches 10 bases. The sample was peripheral blood. This CDR3 reads CASSMQRGGEQYF. The CDR3 bases are TGTGCCAGTAGTATGCAGCGGGGGGGCGAGCAGTACTTC.